This TCR beta chain was captured by sequencing in a study of OX40 agonist ivuxolimab in advanced cancers. The CDR3 contains 18 residues. V was pared by 0 bases and J by 3 bases, with 21 bases between. In germline, CDR1 is LGHNA, CDR2 YNFKEQ. Sequencing used immunoSEQ multiplex PCR; TCRdb keeps in-frame clones, though not all of them. The sample records around 70,000 clones, 85% to 90% being singletons. The chain has TRBV4-2 and TRBJ2-7, with D perhaps being TRBD1 or TRBD2 (5 bases each). This clonotype originated in an adult with an advanced solid tumor such as melanoma, head and neck, liver or kidney cancer. Sample: CD4+ or CD8+ T cells sorted from blood, taken in a trial of the OX40 agonist ivuxolimab. The CDR3 coding sequence is TGTGCCAGCAGCCAAGAAAGAGGGTTGGGGTTGCAGGGCTACGAGCAGTACTTC. This gives the protein CASSQERGLGLQGYEQYF.